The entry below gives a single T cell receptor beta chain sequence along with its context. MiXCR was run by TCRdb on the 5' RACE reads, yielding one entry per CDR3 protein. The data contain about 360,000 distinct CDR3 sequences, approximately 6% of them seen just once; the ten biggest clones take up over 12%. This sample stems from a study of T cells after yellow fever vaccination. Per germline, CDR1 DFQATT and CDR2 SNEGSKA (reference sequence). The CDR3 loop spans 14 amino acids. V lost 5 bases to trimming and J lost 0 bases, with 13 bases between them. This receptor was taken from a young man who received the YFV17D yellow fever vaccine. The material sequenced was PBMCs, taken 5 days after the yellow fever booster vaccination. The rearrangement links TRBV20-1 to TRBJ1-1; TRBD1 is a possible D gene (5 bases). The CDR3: CSAGRQLLNTEAFF. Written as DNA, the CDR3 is TGCAGTGCTGGAAGACAGCTTTTGAACACTGAAGCTTTCTTT.